The clone carrying this T cell receptor beta chain was seen only once. The data were taken from a study of technical replicates of blood from a handful of donors. Trimming removed 7 bases at V and 2 bases at J, with 20 bases between. The CDR3 spans 16 residues. Germline CDR1 is MDHEN and CDR2 is SYDVKM. Clones were read by immunoSEQ multiplex PCR, and TCRdb kept only the in-frame ones, dropping some. The profile shows 100,000 or so clones, 90% to 96% of them singletons. V usage is TRBV28 and J usage is TRBJ2-5, with D uncertain. Sample: T cells isolated from PBMCs. This receptor was taken from a human donor in good health. In DNA form, the CDR3 reads TGTGCCAGCATGAAAGTAGACTTAGTTTATCAAGAGACCCAGTACTTC. Its translation is CASMKVDLVYQETQYF. Drawing the rest from reference TRBV28 and TRBJ2-5, the complete variable domain is DVKVTQSSRYLVKRTGEKVFLECVQDMDHENMFWYRQDPGLGLRLIYFSYDVKMKEKGDIPEGYSVSREKKERFSLILESASTNQTSMYLCASMKVDLVYQETQYFGPGTRLLVL.